What follows are 13 T cell receptor beta chains derived from one specimen sequenced in a study of T-cell reconstitution after alpha-beta-depleted transplantation in children. Unique molecular identifiers were incorporated during preparation of the TCRbeta library. TCRdb redid the calling of the PCR reads with MiXCR, one entry per CDR3 protein. The table lists roughly 570,000 distinct CDR3 sequences, 27% of them singletons. This material consisted of PBMCs, taken before TCRalphabeta/CD19-depleted stem cell transplant. These receptors originate from a boy under three years old with Wiskott-Aldrich syndrome, due to receive a stem cell transplant.

The CDR3 loop is CASSFAGTGAYEQYF. The CDR3 coding sequence is TGTGCCAGCAGTTTCGCCGGGACAGGGGCCTACGAGCAGTACTTC. This chain connects TRBV27 to TRBJ2-7, with TRBD1 matching over 10 bases. The J segment lost 2 bases and the V segment lost 3 bases, leaving 4 bases of the junction unmatched. The CDR3 runs to 15 residues. Germline CDR1 and CDR2: MNHEY and SMNVEV (reference sequence).

The table lists this clonotype with a count of one. The gene calls are TRBV5-6 and TRBJ2-2; D unresolved. V lost 0 bases, J lost 6 bases, and 15 bases lay in between. Germline loops: CDR1 SGHDT, CDR2 YYEEEE. The CDR3 extends over 16 amino acids. This CDR3 reads CASSLAPTPVAGELFF. CDR3 in DNA: TGTGCCAGCAGCTTGGCACCGACGCCGGTGGCCGGGGAGCTGTTTTTT.

Turning to this clonotype: One end of the junction does not line up with germline, which may come from a read error. V gene TRBV20-1 combines with J gene TRBJ1-2, with D uncertain. From germline, CDR1 is DFQATT and CDR2 SNEGSKA (reference sequence). The length of the CDR3 is 13 residues. The CDR3 reads CSAISGPNYGYTF. The DNA of the CDR3 is TGCAGTGCTATCAGTGGACCTAATTATGGCTACACCTTC.

This clonotype was observed a few times. The chain combines TRBV27 with TRBJ1-5; D ambiguous. This CDR3 has 13 amino acids. Germline-derived CDR1 and CDR2 are MNHEY and SMNVEV (reference sequence). V lost 2 bases and J 3 bases, leaving 5 bases between the germline ends. Here the CDR3 DNA reads TGTGCCAGCAGTTTAAACATCAATCAGCCCCAGCATTTT. It codes for CASSLNINQPQHF.

The V call is TRBV29-1, the J call TRBJ2-7; unclear D gene. Germline V gene lookup returns CDR1 SQVTM and CDR2 ANQGSEA. Trimming left V 6 bases short and J 2 bases short, with 14 bases between. The CDR3 contains 13 residues. CDR3 coding DNA: TGCAGCGTCCGAGGACGGCAGACCTACGAGCAGTACTTC. It encodes CSVRGRQTYEQYF.

The V gene is TRBV4-1, the J gene TRBJ1-5; D unresolved. The V gene's germline CDR1 is MGHRA and CDR2 YSYEKL. Trimming pared 0 bases from V and 4 bases from J, leaving 7 bases between. The CDR3 loop spans 14 amino acids. CDR3 nucleotides: TGCGCCAGCAGCCAAGACCGAGATAATCAGCCCCAGCATTTT. Translating gives CASSQDRDNQPQHF.

V gene TRBV5-1 combines with J gene TRBJ2-7; D is unresolved. Trimming stripped 4 bases from V and 3 bases from J, with 14 bases between. Germline V CDR1 and CDR2: SGHRS, YFSETQ. The length of the CDR3 is 14 residues. CDR3 sequence reads: CASSRGVQVYEQYF. In DNA, the CDR3 is TGCGCCAGCAGCCGCGGAGTTCAGGTCTACGAGCAGTACTTC.

A few counts support this clonotype. The J gene is TRBJ2-7, the V gene TRBV5-1, with 7 positions matching TRBD2. This CDR3 is 15 amino acids long. V was pared by 3 bases and J by 1 base, with 7 bases of the junction left unmatched. Germline values: CDR1 SGHRS, CDR2 YFSETQ. The CDR3 region has the DNA TGCGCCAGCAGCTATCTAGCGGAGAGATCCTACGAGCAGTACTTC. It specifies CASSYLAERSYEQYF.

V usage is TRBV5-1 and J usage is TRBJ2-6, with D tentatively TRBD2 (6 bases). The CDR3 has 17 residues. Germline V gene data show CDR1 as SGHRS and CDR2 as YFSETQ. The ends were cut back, 6 bases at V and 4 bases at J, with 20 bases in the middle. The CDR3 DNA follows: TGCGCCAGCAACCCCGAGGCCCTAGCGATAGGGGCCAACGTCCTGACTTTC. Its protein is CASNPEALAIGANVLTF.

The rearrangement links TRBV5-5 to TRBJ1-2; no definite D call. The CDR3 contains 12 residues. Trimming stripped 0 bases from V and 4 bases from J, with 4 bases between. The germline CDR1 and CDR2 sequences are SGHKS and YYEKEE (reference sequence). CDR3: CASSLVRYGYTF. CDR3 nucleotide sequence: TGTGCCAGCAGCTTGGTGCGCTATGGCTACACCTTC.

The table lists this clonotype with a few counts. The V gene is TRBV18, the J gene TRBJ1-4; D might be TRBD1 (5 bases). Trimming took off 6 bases at V and 6 bases at J, with 11 bases between the two ends. Germline V gene lookup returns CDR1 KGHSH and CDR2 LQKENI. The CDR3 loop spans 13 amino acids. The CDR3 protein is CASSQGLDEKLFF. The CDR3 nucleotides are TGTGCCAGCTCCCAGGGACTCGATGAAAAACTGTTTTTT.

V is TRBV12-3 or TRBV12-4 and J is TRBJ2-1; perhaps TRBD2 as D (6 bases). V lost 0 bases, J lost 3 bases, and 15 bases lay in between. The CDR3 consists of 17 residues. CDR3 sequence (DNA): TGTGCCAGCAGTTTAGCGCTAAGTGGGAGGCTCTACAATGAGCAGTTCTTC. Its translation: CASSLALSGRLYNEQFF.

This clonotype has a single count. The chain employs TRBV20-1 and TRBJ2-1; possibly TRBD2 for D (5 bases). V was trimmed by 0 bases and J by 1 base, leaving 10 bases between them. The germline CDR1 and CDR2 sequences are DFQATT and SNEGSKA (reference sequence). The CDR3 totals 15 residues. As DNA, the CDR3 is TGCAGTGCTAGAGACCGAGAGCGGTCCTACAATGAGCAGTTCTTC. Encoded protein: CSARDRERSYNEQFF.